A selection of T cell receptor beta chains follows, all from one sample in a study of blood T cell repertoires in COVID-19. The assay was immunoSEQ multiplex PCR, and TCRdb's table has in-frame clones only and misses some. Of roughly 160,000 clones listed, approximately 84% are singletons. Material: PBMCs or T cells enriched from blood (not recorded which). Receptors were obtained from a man aged 50 to 60 who had recovered from COVID-19. Both conserved end residues are part of each CDR3. The D gene is left open where the match is weak. Clone size is not always given. Where it is, it says once, few, many or a class for expanded clones.

d_gene: NA
v_gene: TRBV7-2
abundance: NA
j_gene: TRBJ2-3
CDR3aa: CASSLAGTPGSTDTQYF
CDR3nt: TGTGCCAGCAGCTTAGCGGGCACGCCCGGGAGTACGGATACGCAGTATTTT

d_gene: NA
v_gene: TRBV28
abundance: NA
j_gene: TRBJ1-2
CDR3aa: CASNTDFYGYTF
CDR3nt: TGTGCCAGCAATACCGACTTCTATGGCTACACCTTC

d_gene: NA
v_gene: TRBV30
abundance: once
j_gene: TRBJ1-5
CDR3aa: CAWSYQGNQPQHF
CDR3nt: TGTGCCTGGAGTTATCAGGGGAATCAGCCCCAGCATTTT

d_gene: NA
v_gene: TRBV6-5
abundance: NA
j_gene: TRBJ1-2
CDR3aa: CASQGIESLYGYTF
CDR3nt: TGTGCCAGCCAGGGGATCGAAAGCCTCTATGGCTACACCTTC

d_gene: TRBD1
v_gene: TRBV4-1
abundance: NA
j_gene: TRBJ2-2
CDR3aa: CASSQPGQGVGELFF
CDR3nt: TGCGCCAGCAGCCAACCGGGACAGGGAGTTGGGGAGCTGTTTTTT

d_gene: NA
v_gene: TRBV19
abundance: many
j_gene: TRBJ1-5
CDR3aa: CASSILAGSNQPQHF
CDR3nt: TGTGCCAGTAGTATATTAGCAGGGAGCAATCAGCCCCAGCATTTT

d_gene: TRBD2
v_gene: TRBV13
abundance: NA
j_gene: TRBJ2-7
CDR3aa: CASSPRGGYEQYF
CDR3nt: TGTGCCAGCAGCCCGCGCGGGGGCTACGAGCAGTACTTC

d_gene: TRBD2
v_gene: TRBV5-1
abundance: few
j_gene: TRBJ2-1
CDR3aa: CASRSRLAGYNEQFF
CDR3nt: TGCGCCAGCAGATCTAGACTAGCGGGCTACAATGAGCAGTTCTTC

d_gene: TRBD1
v_gene: TRBV5-1
abundance: NA
j_gene: TRBJ1-5
CDR3aa: CASSPGQGYQPQHF
CDR3nt: TGCGCCAGCAGCCCGGGACAGGGTTATCAGCCCCAGCATTTT

d_gene: NA
v_gene: TRBV30
abundance: NA
j_gene: TRBJ2-7
CDR3aa: CAWTRSYEQYF
CDR3nt: TGTGCCTGGACGAGGAGTTACGAGCAGTACTTC

d_gene: NA
v_gene: TRBV15
abundance: NA
j_gene: TRBJ2-3
CDR3aa: CATSRDINPGGDTQYF
CDR3nt: TGTGCCACCAGCAGAGACATTAACCCCGGGGGAGATACGCAGTATTTT

d_gene: NA
v_gene: TRBV2
abundance: NA
j_gene: TRBJ2-3
CDR3aa: CASSDRARTDTQYF
CDR3nt: TGTGCCAGCAGTGACAGGGCTCGCACAGATACGCAGTATTTT

d_gene: NA
v_gene: TRBV18
abundance: NA
j_gene: TRBJ2-7
CDR3aa: CASSPRQGSYEQYF
CDR3nt: TGTGCCAGCTCACCAAGGCAGGGGTCCTACGAGCAGTACTTC

d_gene: NA
v_gene: TRBV18
abundance: NA
j_gene: TRBJ2-2
CDR3aa: CASSSKQGTGELFF
CDR3nt: TGTGCCAGCTCATCCAAACAGGGAACCGGGGAGCTGTTTTTT

d_gene: TRBD1
v_gene: TRBV19
abundance: NA
j_gene: TRBJ2-6
CDR3aa: CASSEGQISGANVLTF
CDR3nt: TGTGCCAGTAGCGAGGGACAGATCTCTGGGGCCAACGTCCTGACTTTC

d_gene: NA
v_gene: TRBV5-1
abundance: NA
j_gene: TRBJ1-2
CDR3aa: CASSPHGDYGYTF
CDR3nt: TGCGCCAGCAGCCCCCACGGGGACTATGGCTACACCTTC

d_gene: NA
v_gene: TRBV4-1
abundance: NA
j_gene: TRBJ1-2
CDR3aa: CASSQGGGRYGYTF
CDR3nt: TGCGCCAGCAGCCAGGGCGGGGGACGCTATGGCTACACCTTC

d_gene: NA
v_gene: TRBV2
abundance: NA
j_gene: TRBJ1-1
CDR3aa: CASRDTGLSEAFF
CDR3nt: TGTGCCAGCAGGGACACAGGGTTGAGTGAAGCTTTCTTT

d_gene: TRBD1
v_gene: TRBV5-8
abundance: NA
j_gene: TRBJ2-6
CDR3aa: CASSFEPGGSGANVLTF
CDR3nt: TGTGCCAGCAGCTTTGAGCCAGGGGGTTCTGGGGCCAACGTCCTGACTTTC

d_gene: TRBD1
v_gene: TRBV28
abundance: NA
j_gene: TRBJ2-7
CDR3aa: CASRRGGQGAGEQYF
CDR3nt: TGTGCCAGCAGAAGAGGGGGGCAGGGGGCTGGCGAGCAGTACTTC

d_gene: TRBD1
v_gene: TRBV9
abundance: NA
j_gene: TRBJ1-1
CDR3aa: CASSNRGNTEAFF
CDR3nt: TGTGCCAGCAGCAACAGGGGGAACACTGAAGCTTTCTTT

d_gene: NA
v_gene: TRBV6-4
abundance: NA
j_gene: TRBJ1-2
CDR3aa: CATLERRLGGYTF
CDR3nt: TGTGCCACCCTAGAGAGGCGCCTTGGTGGCTACACCTTC

d_gene: NA
v_gene: TRBV29-1
abundance: NA
j_gene: TRBJ1-4
CDR3aa: CSVDRSGELFF
CDR3nt: TGCAGCGTTGACAGAAGCGGAGAACTGTTTTTT

d_gene: TRBD1
v_gene: TRBV6-5
abundance: NA
j_gene: TRBJ1-5
CDR3aa: CASSLGTGSNQPQHF
CDR3nt: TGTGCCAGCAGTCTCGGGACAGGCAGCAATCAGCCCCAGCATTTT

d_gene: TRBD2
v_gene: TRBV2
abundance: many
j_gene: TRBJ2-3
CDR3aa: CATEGRGSTDTQYF
CDR3nt: TGTGCCACCGAGGGGCGGGGGAGCACAGATACGCAGTATTTT

d_gene: TRBD1
v_gene: TRBV24-1
abundance: NA
j_gene: TRBJ2-5
CDR3aa: CATSGDRGGETQYF
CDR3nt: TGTGCCACCAGTGGGGACAGGGGAGGGGAGACCCAGTACTTC

d_gene: NA
v_gene: TRBV3-1/TRBV3-2
abundance: NA
j_gene: TRBJ2-5
CDR3aa: CASSLRLGAQYF
CDR3nt: TGTGCCAGCAGCCTACGTTTGGGAGCCCAGTACTTC

d_gene: NA
v_gene: TRBV14
abundance: NA
j_gene: TRBJ1-2
CDR3aa: CASSQSRGSYGYTF
CDR3nt: TGTGCCAGCAGCCAGTCTAGGGGGAGCTATGGCTACACCTTC

d_gene: TRBD2
v_gene: TRBV24-1
abundance: NA
j_gene: TRBJ2-1
CDR3aa: CATGGVKYNEQFF
CDR3nt: TGTGCCACCGGGGGGGTTAAGTACAATGAGCAGTTCTTC

d_gene: NA
v_gene: TRBV12-2
abundance: NA
j_gene: TRBJ2-1
CDR3aa: CASRSTASLPRDEQFF
CDR3nt: TGTGCAAGTCGATCCACAGCTTCACTCCCGCGGGATGAGCAGTTCTTC

d_gene: NA
v_gene: TRBV9
abundance: NA
j_gene: TRBJ2-1
CDR3aa: CASSVMSNSNEQFF
CDR3nt: TGTGCCAGCAGCGTAATGTCCAATTCCAATGAGCAGTTCTTC

d_gene: NA
v_gene: TRBV5-1
abundance: NA
j_gene: TRBJ2-5
CDR3aa: CASSPTGGVRQETQYF
CDR3nt: TGCGCCAGCAGCCCCACAGGGGGGGTGAGGCAGGAGACCCAGTACTTC

d_gene: NA
v_gene: TRBV2
abundance: NA
j_gene: TRBJ1-6
CDR3aa: CASSEVANSPLHF
CDR3nt: TGTGCCAGCAGTGAAGTGGCTAATTCACCCCTCCACTTT

d_gene: NA
v_gene: TRBV4-1
abundance: NA
j_gene: TRBJ1-2
CDR3aa: CASRTFGGGRGYTF
CDR3nt: TGCGCCAGCAGGACATTTGGGGGGGGCCGAGGCTACACCTTC

d_gene: NA
v_gene: TRBV6-5
abundance: NA
j_gene: TRBJ1-1
CDR3aa: CASIMPGAEAFF
CDR3nt: TGTGCCAGCATAATGCCAGGGGCTGAAGCTTTCTTT

d_gene: TRBD1
v_gene: TRBV7-2
abundance: NA
j_gene: TRBJ1-1
CDR3aa: CASSLRTGKNTEAFF
CDR3nt: TGTGCCAGCAGCTTACGGACAGGGAAGAACACTGAAGCTTTCTTT

d_gene: NA
v_gene: TRBV6-5
abundance: once
j_gene: TRBJ2-1
CDR3aa: CASSRGYNEQFF
CDR3nt: TGTGCCAGCAGCCGAGGATACAATGAGCAGTTCTTC

d_gene: NA
v_gene: TRBV7-8
abundance: NA
j_gene: TRBJ1-5
CDR3aa: CASTTGGVNQPQHF
CDR3nt: TGTGCCAGCACCACCGGGGGGGTAAATCAGCCCCAGCATTTT

d_gene: TRBD2
v_gene: TRBV9
abundance: NA
j_gene: TRBJ2-3
CDR3aa: CASSVGTSGGGDTQYF
CDR3nt: TGTGCCAGCAGCGTAGGGACTAGCGGGGGAGGCGATACGCAGTATTTT

d_gene: TRBD1
v_gene: TRBV6-6
abundance: NA
j_gene: TRBJ1-2
CDR3aa: CASSYSRTGGADGYTF
CDR3nt: TGTGCCAGCAGTTACTCCAGGACAGGGGGCGCCGATGGCTACACCTTC

d_gene: TRBD1
v_gene: TRBV7-2
abundance: NA
j_gene: TRBJ1-1
CDR3aa: CASSLYSTGLMNTEAFF
CDR3nt: TGTGCCAGCAGCTTATATTCGACAGGGCTTATGAACACTGAAGCTTTCTTT

d_gene: NA
v_gene: TRBV5-1
abundance: NA
j_gene: TRBJ1-1
CDR3aa: CASSLVPPGLQNTEAFF
CDR3nt: TGCGCCAGCAGCTTGGTCCCCCCAGGGCTCCAAAACACTGAAGCTTTCTTT

d_gene: NA
v_gene: TRBV11-2
abundance: NA
j_gene: TRBJ2-3
CDR3aa: CASSPGRRGGDTQYF
CDR3nt: TGTGCCAGCAGTCCGGGCCGTAGAGGAGGGGATACGCAGTATTTT

d_gene: NA
v_gene: TRBV6-5
abundance: NA
j_gene: TRBJ2-7
CDR3aa: CASRSAGMYEQYF
CDR3nt: TGTGCCAGCAGATCCGCAGGGATGTACGAGCAGTACTTC

d_gene: NA
v_gene: TRBV4-1
abundance: NA
j_gene: TRBJ1-2
CDR3aa: CASSQDPGFNYGYTF
CDR3nt: TGCGCCAGCAGCCAAGATCCGGGGTTTAACTATGGCTACACCTTC

d_gene: NA
v_gene: TRBV7-3
abundance: NA
j_gene: TRBJ2-7
CDR3aa: CASSQQQGHEQYF
CDR3nt: TGTGCCAGCAGCCAGCAACAGGGCCACGAGCAGTACTTC

d_gene: NA
v_gene: TRBV2
abundance: NA
j_gene: TRBJ2-6
CDR3aa: CASNRTMLLPGANVLTF
CDR3nt: TGTGCCAGCAACCGGACAATGCTTCTACCTGGGGCCAACGTCCTGACTTTC

d_gene: NA
v_gene: TRBV19
abundance: NA
j_gene: TRBJ1-1
CDR3aa: CASSGSLNTEAFF
CDR3nt: TGTGCCAGTTCAGGTTCCTTGAACACTGAAGCTTTCTTT

d_gene: TRBD2
v_gene: TRBV30
abundance: NA
j_gene: TRBJ2-1
CDR3aa: CAWSVLRLAGREQFF
CDR3nt: TGTGCCTGGAGTGTACTCAGGCTAGCGGGGAGGGAGCAGTTCTTC

d_gene: TRBD2
v_gene: TRBV9
abundance: NA
j_gene: TRBJ2-3
CDR3aa: CASSVEGSGGLGNTQYF
CDR3nt: TGTGCCAGCAGCGTAGAGGGAAGCGGGGGCCTAGGGAATACGCAGTATTTT

d_gene: TRBD2
v_gene: TRBV14
abundance: NA
j_gene: TRBJ2-5
CDR3aa: CASILAGGLETQYF
CDR3nt: TGTGCCAGCATACTAGCGGGGGGGTTGGAGACCCAGTACTTC